The present T cell receptor beta chain was sequenced within a study of T cells after yellow fever vaccination. Study conclusions and caveats: The booster response re-showed most primary clones: 96% CD4, approximately 90% CD8. The appearance of a small share of clonotypes in both CD4 and CD8 compartments was observed.

There are many counts of this clonotype. What it recognizes is unknown. V gave up 6 bases and J gave up 7 bases, with 13 bases separating them. Germline CDR1 and CDR2: MDHEN and SYDVKM. The CDR3 runs 14 residues. TCRdb reanalysed the 5' RACE reads using MiXCR and keeps one entry per CDR3 protein. The repertoire consists of fewer than 400,000 distinct CDR3 sequences, with 6.2% occurring once and the leading ten covering 15%. This sample comprised PBMCs, obtained 5 days after the yellow fever booster vaccination. This rearrangement joins TRBV28 to TRBJ1-6; D unresolved. The TCR sequence derives from a man aged 25-45 years who received the YFV17D yellow fever vaccine. This CDR3 is CASSTEGNNSPLHF. CDR3 in DNA: TGTGCCAGCAGCACGGAAGGGAACAATTCACCCCTCCACTTT.